This entry describes one T cell receptor (beta chain). Its antigen is not identified. This record comes from a study of cytomegalovirus exposure and HLA in healthy donors. Whole-study findings and limits: Subsequent analysis found a tendency for first-cohort TCR clusters to co-occur within the 120 or so validation repertoires. It was reportedly the case that the classifier diagnosed cytomegalovirus status with high specificity and sensitivity.

Germline CDR1 LNHDA, CDR2 SQIVND (reference sequence). This CDR3 is 17 amino acids long. Trimming removed 2 bases from V and 5 bases from J; junction bases left unmatched: 11. Here immunoSEQ multiplex PCR was the method, and the copy in TCRdb shows in-frame clones only, minus some. Here the sample spans a few hundred thousand clones, about nine tenths being singletons. This receptor was identified in a woman younger than 45 in good health and CMV-seronegative. V usage is TRBV19 and J usage is TRBJ2-5; 10 bases fit TRBD1. The sequenced sample was PBMCs. The CDR3 region is CASSIFLGTGDWETQYF. CDR3 DNA sequence: TGTGCCAGTAGTATATTCCTGGGGACAGGGGATTGGGAGACCCAGTACTTC.